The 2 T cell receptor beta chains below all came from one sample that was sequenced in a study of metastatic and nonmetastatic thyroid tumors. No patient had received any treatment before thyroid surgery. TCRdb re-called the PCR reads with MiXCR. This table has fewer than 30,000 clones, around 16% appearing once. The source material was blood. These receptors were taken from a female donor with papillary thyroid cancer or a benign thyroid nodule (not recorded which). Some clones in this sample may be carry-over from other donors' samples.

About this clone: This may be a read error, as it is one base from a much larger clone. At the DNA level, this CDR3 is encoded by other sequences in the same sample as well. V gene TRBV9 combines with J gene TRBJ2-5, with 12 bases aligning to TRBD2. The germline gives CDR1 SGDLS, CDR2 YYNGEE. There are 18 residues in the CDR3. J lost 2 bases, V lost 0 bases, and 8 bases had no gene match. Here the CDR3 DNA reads TGTGCCAGCAGCGTAGGTCTAGCGGGAGGGCCGTATCAAGAGACCCAGTACTTC. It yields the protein CASSVGLAGGPYQETQYF.

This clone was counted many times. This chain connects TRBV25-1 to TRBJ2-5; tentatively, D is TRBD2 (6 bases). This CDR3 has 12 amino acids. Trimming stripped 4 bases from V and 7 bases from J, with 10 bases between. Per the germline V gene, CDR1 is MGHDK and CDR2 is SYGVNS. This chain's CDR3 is CASSVLGGTQYF. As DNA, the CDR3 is TGTGCCAGCAGTGTTCTCGGGGGGACCCAGTACTTC. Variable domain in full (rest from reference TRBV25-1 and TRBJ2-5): EADIYQTPRYLVIGTGKKITLECSQTMGHDKMYWYQQDPGMELHLIHYSYGVNSTEKGDLSSESTVSRIRTEHFPLTLESARPSHTSQYLCASSVLGGTQYFGPGTRLLVL.